The clone carrying this TCR beta chain was recorded many times. This sample was included in a study of T cells in Graves' hyperthyroidism and ophthalmopathy. CDR3 size: 14 residues. Trimming cost V 0 bases and J 4 bases; bases outside gene matches: 2. Germline CDR1 reads DFQATT; CDR2 reads SNEGSKA (reference sequence). Uncontrolled infection, other autoimmune disease, pregnancy and lactation each barred patients from inclusion. TCR beta CDR3 sequences were amplified from RNA transcripts. During a first-round RT-PCR of the TCR CDR3, the HTBI primer set was used. TCRdb recomputed calls from the multiplex PCR reads with MiXCR, one row per CDR3 protein. The repertoire holds approximately 220,000 distinct CDR3 sequences, around 19% seen once, with about 45% in the top ten.

The sample comprised blood. The chain couples TRBV20-1 to TRBJ2-7; the match to TRBD1 covers 11 bases. The sequence came from a man aged 35 to 55 with Graves' hyperthyroidism. The CDR3 sequence: CSAREGQGAYEQYF. CDR3 in DNA: TGCAGTGCTAGAGAAGGACAGGGGGCGTACGAGCAGTACTTC.